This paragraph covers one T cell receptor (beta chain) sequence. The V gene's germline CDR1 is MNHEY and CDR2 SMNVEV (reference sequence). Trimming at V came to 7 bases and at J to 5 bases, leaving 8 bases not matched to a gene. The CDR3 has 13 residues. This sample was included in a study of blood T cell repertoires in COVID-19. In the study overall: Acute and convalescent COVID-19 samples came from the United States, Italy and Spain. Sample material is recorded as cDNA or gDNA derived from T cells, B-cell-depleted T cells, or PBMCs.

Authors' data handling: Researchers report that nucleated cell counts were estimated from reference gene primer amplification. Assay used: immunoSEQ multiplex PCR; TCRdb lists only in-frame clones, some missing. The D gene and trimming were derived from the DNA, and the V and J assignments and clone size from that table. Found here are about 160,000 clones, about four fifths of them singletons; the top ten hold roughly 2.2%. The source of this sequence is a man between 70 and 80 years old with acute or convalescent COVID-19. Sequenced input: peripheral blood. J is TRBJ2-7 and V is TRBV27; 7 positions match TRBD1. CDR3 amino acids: CASNSATGDEQYF. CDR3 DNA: TGTGCCAGCAACTCGGCCACAGGGGACGAGCAGTACTTC.